The sequence of this T cell receptor (beta chain) was determined in a study of blood T cell repertoires in COVID-19. V was trimmed by 5 bases and J by 3 bases, leaving 18 bases between them. Germline V gene data show CDR1 as SGHTA and CDR2 as FQGNSA. The CDR3 extends over 16 amino acids. Produced via immunoSEQ multiplex PCR; TCRdb's table is partial and in-frame only. The data hold around 370,000 clones, with 75% to 90% observed a single time. The source of this sequence is a woman aged 45-65 years with COVID-19, enrolled during active disease. This sequence joins TRBV7-2 and TRBJ2-3, with D possibly TRBD2 on 6 matching bases. The sequenced sample was peripheral blood. This chain's CDR3 is CASSPLWEVLTDTQYF. The CDR3 nucleotides read TGTGCCAGCAGCCCCCTCTGGGAGGTGTTGACAGATACGCAGTATTTT. Variable domain in full (rest from reference TRBV7-2 and TRBJ2-3): GAGVSQSPSNKVTEKGKDVELRCDPISGHTALYWYRQSLGQGLEFLIYFQGNSAPDKSGLPSDRFSAERTGGSVSTLTIQRTQQEDSAVYLCASSPLWEVLTDTQYFGPGTRLTVL.